The rows below give T cell receptor beta chains drawn from one sample of a study of beta chain features in type 1 diabetes. The data were produced by immunoSEQ multiplex PCR, yet TCRdb's version contains in-frame clones alone and is incomplete. The table lists 200,000 to 250,000 clones, 68% of them singletons, with almost 0.055% in the top ten. Sequencing was done on a sample of naive CD4+ T cells from blood. All receptors come from a young man in good health. Each CDR3 is given with its conserved first and last residue. The D gene is left open where the match is weak. A row's size may be missing; if present it is once, few, many or a size class.

D gene: TRBD2
J gene: TRBJ2-3
clone size: NA
V gene: TRBV7-9
CDR3 protein: CASSIGTSGDTQYF
CDR3 DNA: TGTGCCAGCAGCATCGGGACTAGCGGCGATACGCAGTATTTT

D gene: TRBD1
J gene: TRBJ1-2
clone size: NA
V gene: TRBV29-1
CDR3 protein: CSAGTGEANYGYTF
CDR3 DNA: TGCAGCGCCGGGACAGGGGAGGCGAACTATGGCTACACCTTC

D gene: NA
J gene: TRBJ2-1
clone size: NA
V gene: TRBV11-2
CDR3 protein: CASSSAGYEQFF
CDR3 DNA: TGTGCCAGCAGCTCAGCAGGGTATGAGCAGTTCTTC

D gene: TRBD2
J gene: TRBJ2-7
clone size: few
V gene: TRBV11-2
CDR3 protein: CASSLGGLDYEQYF
CDR3 DNA: TGTGCCAGCAGCTTAGGTGGACTAGACTACGAGCAGTACTTC

D gene: TRBD2
J gene: TRBJ2-7
clone size: once
V gene: TRBV11-2
CDR3 protein: CASSLTPTGGPLEQYF
CDR3 DNA: TGTGCCAGCAGCTTAACGCCGACGGGAGGGCCCCTCGAGCAGTACTTC

D gene: TRBD2
J gene: TRBJ2-2
clone size: NA
V gene: TRBV9
CDR3 protein: CASSVAGGPNTGELFF
CDR3 DNA: TGTGCCAGCAGCGTAGCGGGAGGGCCGAACACCGGGGAGCTGTTTTTT

D gene: NA
J gene: TRBJ2-1
clone size: NA
V gene: TRBV4-1
CDR3 protein: CASSQDRVAYNEQFF
CDR3 DNA: TGCGCCAGCAGCCAAGACAGGGTTGCCTACAATGAGCAGTTCTTC

D gene: NA
J gene: TRBJ1-5
clone size: NA
V gene: TRBV4-2
CDR3 protein: CASSQDRQTNQPQHF
CDR3 DNA: TGTGCCAGCAGCCAAGATCGGCAGACTAATCAGCCCCAGCATTTT

D gene: NA
J gene: TRBJ1-1
clone size: NA
V gene: TRBV2
CDR3 protein: CASSQWFEAFF
CDR3 DNA: TGTGCCAGCAGTCAATGGTTTGAAGCTTTCTTT

D gene: TRBD2
J gene: TRBJ2-7
clone size: NA
V gene: TRBV19
CDR3 protein: CASSPRGTSDSYEQYF
CDR3 DNA: TGTGCCAGTAGTCCGCGCGGGACTAGCGACTCCTACGAGCAGTACTTC

D gene: NA
J gene: TRBJ2-5
clone size: NA
V gene: TRBV6-5
CDR3 protein: CASSRRETETQYF
CDR3 DNA: TGTGCCAGCAGTCGCAGGGAGACAGAGACCCAGTACTTC

D gene: NA
J gene: TRBJ1-5
clone size: NA
V gene: TRBV28
CDR3 protein: CASSLWYQPQHF
CDR3 DNA: TGTGCCAGCAGTTTATGGTATCAGCCCCAGCATTTT

D gene: TRBD1
J gene: TRBJ2-4
clone size: few
V gene: TRBV4-3
CDR3 protein: CASSQAGQENIQYF
CDR3 DNA: TGCGCCAGCAGCCAAGCTGGACAGGAAAACATTCAGTACTTC

D gene: NA
J gene: TRBJ2-3
clone size: NA
V gene: TRBV4-3
CDR3 protein: CASSQEQRSTDTQYF
CDR3 DNA: TGCGCCAGCAGCCAAGAGCAGCGGAGCACAGATACGCAGTATTTT

D gene: TRBD1
J gene: TRBJ1-2
clone size: NA
V gene: TRBV2
CDR3 protein: CASSPGQGQSYGYTF
CDR3 DNA: TGTGCCAGCAGCCCTGGACAGGGGCAGTCCTATGGCTACACCTTC

D gene: NA
J gene: TRBJ2-5
clone size: NA
V gene: TRBV7-9
CDR3 protein: CASSLIQGETQYF
CDR3 DNA: TGTGCCAGCAGCTTAATCCAGGGAGAGACCCAGTACTTC

D gene: NA
J gene: TRBJ2-2
clone size: few
V gene: TRBV2
CDR3 protein: CASRKGNTGELFF
CDR3 DNA: TGTGCCAGCAGGAAAGGGAACACCGGGGAGCTGTTTTTT

D gene: NA
J gene: TRBJ2-7
clone size: NA
V gene: TRBV28
CDR3 protein: CASSQWIYEQYF
CDR3 DNA: TGTGCCAGCAGCCAGTGGATCTACGAGCAGTACTTC

D gene: NA
J gene: TRBJ1-2
clone size: few
V gene: TRBV7-9
CDR3 protein: CASSFEPGRTNYGYTF
CDR3 DNA: TGTGCCAGCAGCTTCGAACCGGGACGTACTAACTATGGCTACACCTTC

D gene: TRBD2
J gene: TRBJ2-7
clone size: NA
V gene: TRBV29-1
CDR3 protein: CSVAGLHSYEQYF
CDR3 DNA: TGCAGCGTTGCGGGACTACACTCCTACGAGCAGTACTTC

D gene: TRBD2
J gene: TRBJ2-5
clone size: NA
V gene: TRBV5-1
CDR3 protein: CASSPRTSFQETQYF
CDR3 DNA: TGCGCCAGCAGCCCCCGGACTAGTTTCCAAGAGACCCAGTACTTC

D gene: NA
J gene: TRBJ2-4
clone size: NA
V gene: TRBV4-1
CDR3 protein: CASSQDPVSVRAKNIQYF
CDR3 DNA: TGCGCCAGCAGCCAAGATCCAGTATCCGTGAGAGCCAAAAACATTCAGTACTTC

D gene: NA
J gene: TRBJ2-7
clone size: NA
V gene: TRBV7-9
CDR3 protein: CASSLVGRESEQYF
CDR3 DNA: TGTGCCAGCAGCTTAGTGGGCAGGGAGAGCGAGCAGTACTTC

D gene: NA
J gene: TRBJ1-3
clone size: NA
V gene: TRBV4-1
CDR3 protein: CASSHAGFSGNTIYF
CDR3 DNA: TGCGCCAGCAGCCATGCGGGTTTTTCTGGAAACACCATATATTTT

D gene: TRBD1
J gene: TRBJ2-1
clone size: few
V gene: TRBV30
CDR3 protein: CAGTGGTGGFYEQFF
CDR3 DNA: TGTGCCGGGACAGGGGGCACGGGAGGGTTTTATGAGCAGTTCTTC

D gene: NA
J gene: TRBJ2-3
clone size: NA
V gene: TRBV27
CDR3 protein: CASSFGPTTADTQYF
CDR3 DNA: TGTGCCAGCAGTTTCGGGCCTACTACTGCAGATACGCAGTATTTT

D gene: NA
J gene: TRBJ2-7
clone size: NA
V gene: TRBV5-1
CDR3 protein: CASSFPPEASPTEQYF
CDR3 DNA: TGCGCCAGCAGCTTCCCTCCGGAAGCCAGCCCGACCGAGCAGTACTTC

D gene: NA
J gene: TRBJ2-7
clone size: NA
V gene: TRBV30
CDR3 protein: CAWSGTTGEQYF
CDR3 DNA: TGTGCCTGGAGTGGCACTACCGGCGAGCAGTACTTC

D gene: NA
J gene: TRBJ2-7
clone size: few
V gene: TRBV29-1
CDR3 protein: CSVVRGPRDEQYF
CDR3 DNA: TGCAGCGTTGTCCGCGGGCCCCGGGACGAGCAGTACTTC

D gene: NA
J gene: TRBJ1-6
clone size: few
V gene: TRBV25-1
CDR3 protein: CASNRAGDSPLHF
CDR3 DNA: TGTGCCAGCAACAGGGCGGGTGATTCACCCCTCCACTTT

D gene: NA
J gene: TRBJ2-6
clone size: NA
V gene: TRBV29-1
CDR3 protein: CSVVLSGPAGANVLTF
CDR3 DNA: TGCAGCGTTGTTTTGTCAGGGCCTGCTGGGGCCAACGTCCTGACTTTC

D gene: NA
J gene: TRBJ2-7
clone size: NA
V gene: TRBV9
CDR3 protein: CASSVDPSIYEQYF
CDR3 DNA: TGTGCCAGCAGCGTAGATCCTTCCATCTACGAGCAGTACTTC

D gene: TRBD2
J gene: TRBJ2-1
clone size: NA
V gene: TRBV10-3
CDR3 protein: CAISESLGGRNEQFF
CDR3 DNA: TGTGCCATCAGTGAGTCTTTGGGGGGGAGAAATGAGCAGTTCTTC

D gene: NA
J gene: TRBJ2-7
clone size: NA
V gene: TRBV28
CDR3 protein: CASSGWPKQQEQYF
CDR3 DNA: TGTGCCAGCAGCGGCTGGCCAAAACAGCAAGAGCAGTACTTC

D gene: NA
J gene: TRBJ2-7
clone size: once
V gene: TRBV5-6
CDR3 protein: CASGARGEQYF
CDR3 DNA: TGTGCCAGCGGGGCGCGCGGGGAGCAGTACTTC

D gene: NA
J gene: TRBJ2-1
clone size: NA
V gene: TRBV6-5
CDR3 protein: CASIPSREGNEQFF
CDR3 DNA: TGTGCCAGCATACCCTCGCGGGAAGGCAATGAGCAGTTCTTC

D gene: TRBD1
J gene: TRBJ1-2
clone size: NA
V gene: TRBV10-3
CDR3 protein: CAINSRTGVTYGYTF
CDR3 DNA: TGTGCCATCAACAGTCGGACAGGGGTAACCTATGGCTACACCTTC

D gene: TRBD1
J gene: TRBJ2-7
clone size: NA
V gene: TRBV7-2
CDR3 protein: CASSYDRDEQYF
CDR3 DNA: TGTGCCAGCAGTTATGACAGGGACGAGCAGTACTTC

D gene: TRBD1
J gene: TRBJ2-7
clone size: once
V gene: TRBV5-6
CDR3 protein: CASSFTGTGEPYEQYF
CDR3 DNA: TGTGCCAGCAGCTTCACCGGGACAGGGGAACCCTACGAGCAGTACTTC

D gene: NA
J gene: TRBJ2-1
clone size: NA
V gene: TRBV29-1
CDR3 protein: CSVEFGVGSYNEQFF
CDR3 DNA: TGCAGCGTTGAATTTGGAGTGGGCTCCTACAATGAGCAGTTCTTC

D gene: NA
J gene: TRBJ2-1
clone size: NA
V gene: TRBV7-2
CDR3 protein: CASSLARIF
CDR3 DNA: TGTGCCAGCAGCTTAGCTCGTATCTTC

D gene: NA
J gene: TRBJ2-1
clone size: NA
V gene: TRBV9
CDR3 protein: CASSEGSTLYNEQFF
CDR3 DNA: TGTGCCAGCAGCGAGGGGTCAACCCTCTACAATGAGCAGTTCTTC

D gene: TRBD1
J gene: TRBJ2-7
clone size: few
V gene: TRBV30
CDR3 protein: CAWGDRSYEQYF
CDR3 DNA: TGTGCCTGGGGGGACAGGTCCTACGAGCAGTACTTC

D gene: TRBD2
J gene: TRBJ2-3
clone size: NA
V gene: TRBV10-3
CDR3 protein: CATQGTSGGPDTQYF
CDR3 DNA: TGTGCCACCCAGGGGACTAGCGGGGGGCCAGATACGCAGTATTTT

D gene: NA
J gene: TRBJ2-2
clone size: NA
V gene: TRBV7-2
CDR3 protein: CASSIQGTGELFF
CDR3 DNA: TGTGCCAGCAGCATACAGGGAACCGGGGAGCTGTTTTTT

D gene: NA
J gene: TRBJ2-1
clone size: once
V gene: TRBV21-1
CDR3 protein: CASGRRDRGNNEQFF
CDR3 DNA: TGTGCCAGCGGGAGGCGAGACAGGGGGAACAATGAGCAGTTCTTC

D gene: NA
J gene: TRBJ2-5
clone size: NA
V gene: TRBV10-3
CDR3 protein: CAISDNNNQETQYF
CDR3 DNA: TGTGCCATCAGTGATAACAACAACCAAGAGACCCAGTACTTC

D gene: NA
J gene: TRBJ2-1
clone size: few
V gene: TRBV30
CDR3 protein: CAWRPLHRTYNEQFF
CDR3 DNA: TGTGCCTGGAGACCCCTCCACAGAACCTACAATGAGCAGTTCTTC

D gene: TRBD1
J gene: TRBJ2-2
clone size: NA
V gene: TRBV30
CDR3 protein: CAWSGQVEGGELFF
CDR3 DNA: TGTGCCTGGAGCGGACAGGTGGAAGGGGGGGAGCTGTTTTTT

D gene: TRBD1
J gene: TRBJ2-1
clone size: NA
V gene: TRBV4-2
CDR3 protein: CASSQGQGPYNEQFF
CDR3 DNA: TGTGCCAGCAGCCAAGGACAGGGCCCCTACAATGAGCAGTTCTTC

D gene: TRBD1
J gene: TRBJ1-2
clone size: NA
V gene: TRBV23-1
CDR3 protein: CASRQQGAHGYTF
CDR3 DNA: TGCGCCAGCAGACAACAGGGGGCGCATGGCTACACCTTC

D gene: NA
J gene: TRBJ2-7
clone size: NA
V gene: TRBV5-1
CDR3 protein: CASSPTTQQGEQYF
CDR3 DNA: TGCGCCAGCAGCCCGACGACCCAACAGGGCGAGCAGTACTTC

D gene: NA
J gene: TRBJ1-4
clone size: NA
V gene: TRBV30
CDR3 protein: CAWSTWGLGANEKLFF
CDR3 DNA: TGTGCCTGGAGTACTTGGGGCCTGGGGGCTAATGAAAAACTGTTTTTT

D gene: NA
J gene: TRBJ2-6
clone size: NA
V gene: TRBV18
CDR3 protein: CASSPLGDMTGANVLTF
CDR3 DNA: TGTGCCAGCTCACCACTGGGGGATATGACGGGGGCCAACGTCCTGACTTTC

D gene: TRBD2
J gene: TRBJ2-3
clone size: NA
V gene: TRBV7-2
CDR3 protein: CASMRAGAGNTQYF
CDR3 DNA: TGTGCCAGCATGAGAGCGGGGGCTGGGAATACGCAGTATTTT

D gene: NA
J gene: TRBJ1-1
clone size: NA
V gene: TRBV29-1
CDR3 protein: CSVERDSTANTEAFF
CDR3 DNA: TGCAGCGTTGAACGTGACTCTACAGCGAACACTGAAGCTTTCTTT

D gene: NA
J gene: TRBJ2-4
clone size: NA
V gene: TRBV29-1
CDR3 protein: CSVDLAGNIQYF
CDR3 DNA: TGCAGCGTTGATTTGGCAGGGAACATTCAGTACTTC

D gene: NA
J gene: TRBJ2-7
clone size: NA
V gene: TRBV30
CDR3 protein: CAWSAGILSYEQYF
CDR3 DNA: TGTGCCTGGAGTGCTGGGATCCTCTCCTACGAGCAGTACTTC

D gene: NA
J gene: TRBJ2-7
clone size: NA
V gene: TRBV30
CDR3 protein: CAWSVGGESYEQYF
CDR3 DNA: TGTGCCTGGAGTGTGGGGGGAGAATCCTACGAGCAGTACTTC